The 17 T cell receptor beta chains below were found in one sample sequenced in a study of T cells after yellow fever vaccination. TCRdb called the 5' RACE reads again in MiXCR, with one record for every CDR3 protein. The sample lists about 230,000 distinct CDR3 sequences, less than 7.5% seen once, with more than 1% in the top ten. Sample: CD4+ T cells sorted from PBMCs, taken on the day of the yellow fever booster vaccination. The receptors here all came from a man aged 30 to 45 who received the YFV17D yellow fever vaccine.

This clonotype was found many times. The chain uses TRBV7-9 and TRBJ2-7; TRBD1 aligns across 7 bases. Trimming took 5 bases from V and 1 from J; bases not matched to a gene: 5. Germline CDR1 SEHNR, CDR2 FQNEAQ (reference sequence). This CDR3 comprises 14 residues. In DNA form, the CDR3 reads TGTGCCAGCAGCACACAACAGGGGTCCTACGAGCAGTACTTC. Amino acid sequence: CASSTQQGSYEQYF. Full variable domain (remainder filled in from reference TRBV7-9 and TRBJ2-7): DTGVSQNPRHKITKRGQNVTFRCDPISEHNRLYWYRQTLGQGPEFLTYFQNEAQLEKSRLLSDRFSAERPKGSFSTLEIQRTEQGDSAMYLCASSTQQGSYEQYFGPGTRLTVT.

This clonotype was observed at least ten times. The chain carries TRBV11-3 and TRBJ2-1, with 11 positions matching TRBD2. V lost 5 bases, J lost 6 bases, and 6 bases stayed unmatched. The germline gives CDR1 SGHNT, CDR2 YENEEA. The CDR3 contains 15 residues. For the CDR3, the DNA is TGTGCCAGCAGCAGTAGCGGGGGGGCGTCCAATGAGCAGTTCTTC. It codes for CASSSSGGASNEQFF. Complete variable domain (other parts from reference TRBV11-3 and TRBJ2-1): EAGVVQSPRYKIIEKKQPVAFWCNPISGHNTLYWYLQNLGQGPELLIRYENEEAVDDSQLPKDRFSAERLKGVDSTLKIQPAELGDSAVYLCASSSSGGASNEQFFGPGTRLTVL.

The chain links TRBV5-6 to TRBJ1-4, with a weak D call TRBD1 (6 bases). V was trimmed by 4 bases and J by 5 bases, leaving 15 bases between them. Germline-derived CDR1 and CDR2 are SGHDT and YYEEEE. The CDR3 covers 15 residues. The CDR3 protein is CASSTPGDFNEKLFF. The CDR3 DNA reads as TGTGCCAGCAGCACACCAGGGGACTTCAATGAAAAACTGTTTTTT.

With respect to this clonotype: This may stem from a read error, because a much larger clone lies one nucleotide away. The chain combines TRBV12-3 or TRBV12-4 with TRBJ2-1; tentatively, D is TRBD1 (5 bases). This CDR3 has 12 residues. The CDR3 sequence: CASSPLDNQQFF. The CDR3 nucleotides are TGTGCCAGCAGCCCCTTGGACAATCAGCAGTTCTTC.

This rearrangement joins TRBV18 to TRBJ2-1; D could derive from TRBD1 or TRBD2 (6 bases each). The germline V gene has CDR1 KGHSH and CDR2 LQKENI. The CDR3 is 16 amino acids. Trimming stripped 3 bases from V and 5 bases from J, with 17 bases between. CDR3 DNA: TGTGCCAGCTCACCCGGGGGACATTCATATCACAATGAGCAGTTCTTC. As protein: CASSPGGHSYHNEQFF.

This clonotype was detected only a few times. This chain joins TRBV5-6 and TRBJ2-5; D might be TRBD1 (5 bases). This CDR3 comprises 14 residues. CDR1 is SGHDT, CDR2 YYEEEE, per germline. V was cut by 0 bases and J by 7 bases, with 13 bases left in between. CDR3 sequence: CASSLAVATGTQYF. CDR3 DNA: TGTGCCAGCAGCTTGGCCGTAGCAACAGGGACCCAGTACTTC.

This chain uses TRBV15 with TRBJ1-4; D call uncertain. The V end was cut by 0 bases, the J end by 5 bases, with 10 bases between. Germline CDR1 and CDR2: LNHNV and YYDKDF (reference sequence). The CDR3 extends over 15 amino acids. The CDR3 DNA is TGTGCCACCAGCAGAGACCCTGGCCGAAATGAAAAACTGTTTTTT. This encodes CATSRDPGRNEKLFF.

This clonotype was picked up a small number of times. This chain connects TRBV7-2 to TRBJ2-2; 11 nucleotides match TRBD2. V gave up 5 bases and J gave up 3 bases; unmatched junction bases: 5. CDR1 is SGHTA, CDR2 FQGNSA, per germline. This CDR3 region has 16 residues. The CDR3, as DNA: TGTGCCAGCAGCGCAGGGACTAGCGGACACACCGGGGAGCTGTTTTTT. It encodes CASSAGTSGHTGELFF.

This clonotype occurred many times. V is TRBV25-1 and J is TRBJ2-3, with D maybe TRBD2 (6 bases). The V gene lost 4 bases and the J gene lost 2 bases, with 10 bases spanning the gap. The CDR3 is 14 amino acids. Per germline, CDR1 MGHDK and CDR2 SYGVNS. The CDR3 coding sequence is TGTGCCAGCAGTGGAGGGGACTTCACAGATACGCAGTATTTT. The encoded protein is CASSGGDFTDTQYF.

This clonotype has at least ten counts. The V and J genes are TRBV3-1 and TRBJ2-1, with D perhaps TRBD2 (6 bases). Germline V gives CDR1 LGHDT, CDR2 YNNKEL (reference sequence). This CDR3 contains 12 residues. The V gene lost 4 bases and the J gene lost 13 bases, with 14 bases spanning the gap. The CDR3 region has the DNA TGTGCCAGCAGCCTCGCGGGGACGGCTCAGTTCTTC. Translation gives CASSLAGTAQFF.

A few counts support this clonotype. V is TRBV19 and J is TRBJ2-1; TRBD2 agrees at 8 bases. V was pared by 4 bases and J by 4 bases, with 9 bases of the junction left unmatched. The CDR3 contains 16 residues. CDR1 is LNHDA, CDR2 SQIVND, per germline (reference sequence). The CDR3 sequence: CASSRTGTRAYNEQFF. The CDR3 DNA reads TGTGCCAGTAGTAGGACCGGGACTAGGGCTTACAATGAGCAGTTCTTC. Supplemented by reference TRBV19 and TRBJ2-1, the full variable domain reads DGGITQSPKYLFRKEGQNVTLSCEQNLNHDAMYWYRQDPGQGLRLIYYSQIVNDFQKGDIAEGYSVSREKKESFPLTVTSAQKNPTAFYLCASSRTGTRAYNEQFFGPGTRLTVL.

The chain has TRBV5-1 and TRBJ1-5; the D gene is possibly TRBD1 (5 bases). Germline-derived CDR1 and CDR2 are SGHRS and YFSETQ. With 5 bases removed from V and 6 bases from J, the gap between germline ends came to 12 bases. The CDR3 has 13 residues. The chain's CDR3 is CASREGERQPQHF. The CDR3 DNA is TGCGCCAGCAGAGAAGGGGAGCGTCAGCCCCAGCATTTT.

The chain carries TRBV20-1 and TRBJ1-2; D is perhaps TRBD1 (5 bases). Germline values: CDR1 DFQATT, CDR2 SNEGSKA (reference sequence). Trimming left V 0 bases short and J 7 bases short, with 18 bases between. The CDR3 runs 15 residues. The CDR3 DNA reads TGCAGTGCTAGAGATCTGCGACGGGACCGCCTTGGCTACACCTTC. Protein product: CSARDLRRDRLGYTF.

This clonotype was found once. Germline and junction disagree at one end, which may indicate a read error. CDR3 sequence reads: CCARDHLRANTGELFF. DNA for the CDR3: TGCTGTGCTAGAGATCATTTAAGGGCGAACACCGGGGAGCTGTTTTTT. V is TRBV20-1 and J is TRBJ2-2, with D unclear. The CDR3 consists of 16 residues. Per germline, CDR1 DFQATT and CDR2 SNEGSKA (reference sequence).

This chain connects TRBV28 to TRBJ2-6; 8 nucleotides line up with TRBD2. CDR3 length: 15 amino acids. Germline V gene data show CDR1 as MDHEN and CDR2 as SYDVKM. V shed 5 bases, J shed 4 bases, and the junction held 4 bases outside the gene matches. The CDR3 DNA reads TGTGCCAGCAGTCCGGGGGGGCTCGGGGCCAACGTCCTGACTTTC. Its protein is CASSPGGLGANVLTF.

This clonotype was counted between two and nine times. The chain has TRBV5-1 and TRBJ1-4; D gene uncertain. Germline V gene sequence: CDR1 SGHRS, CDR2 YFSETQ. The CDR3 length is 15 residues. Trimming left V 4 bases short and J 9 bases short, with 19 bases between. CDR3 sequence (DNA): TGCGCCAGCAGCCTGTTCGGGGATCTCTCGCAAAAACTGTTTTTT. Its protein is CASSLFGDLSQKLFF. Variable domain in full (rest from reference TRBV5-1 and TRBJ1-4): KAGVTQTPRYLIKTRGQQVTLSCSPISGHRSVSWYQQTPGQGLQFLFEYFSETQRNKGNFPGRFSGRQFSNSRSEMNVSTLELGDSALYLCASSLFGDLSQKLFFGSGTQLSVL.

This chain uses TRBV3-1 with TRBJ2-7; the D gene could be TRBD1 or TRBD2 (5 bases each). Germline CDR1 and CDR2: LGHDT and YNNKEL (reference sequence). The CDR3 totals 13 residues. V was clipped by 1 base and J by 12 bases, with 16 bases between them. CDR3 nucleotide sequence: TGTGCCAGCAGCCAAGTAGGGACCTCAGGCCGGTACTTC. Translating it yields CASSQVGTSGRYF.